The 31 T cell receptor beta chains presented below share a single source sample, sequenced in a study of cytomegalovirus exposure and HLA in healthy donors. The PCR had 60 Vbeta and 13 Jbeta primers. The assay was immunoSEQ multiplex PCR, and TCRdb's table has in-frame clones only and misses some. The data contain 140,000 to 150,000 clones, approximately 70% of them singletons. Sequenced material: PBMCs. These TCRs come from a woman in her fifties or sixties in good health and CMV-seropositive.

The J gene is TRBJ1-5, the V gene TRBV27; no firm D call. Per germline, CDR1 MNHEY and CDR2 SMNVEV (reference sequence). Trimming cost V 5 bases and J 9 bases, with 11 bases left between them. This CDR3 has 12 amino acids. CDR3 loop: CASSLGYGPQHF. The DNA for the CDR3 is TGTGCCAGCAGTCTCGGGTATGGGCCCCAGCATTTT.

A note on this clone: Other DNA sequences in the sample encode the same CDR3. This chain links TRBV18 with TRBJ2-3, with 9 bases matching TRBD1. CDR3 length: 14 residues. With V trimmed by 2 bases and J by 4 bases, 1 base remained unmatched. Germline assignment: CDR1 KGHSH and CDR2 LQKENI. The DNA for the CDR3 is TGTGCCAGCTCACCAACAGGGGGCGCAGATACGCAGTATTTT. This translates into CASSPTGGADTQYF. Full variable domain (rest looked up from reference TRBV18 and TRBJ2-3): NAGVMQNPRHLVRRRGQEARLRCSPMKGHSHVYWYRQLPEEGLKFMVYLQKENIIDESGMPKERFSAEFPKEGPSILRIQQVVRGDSAAYFCASSPTGGADTQYFGPGTRLTVL.

This sequence joins TRBV28 and TRBJ1-4, with D maybe TRBD1 (5 bases). V was pared by 6 bases and J by 5 bases, with 16 bases between. The CDR3 is 15 residues long. Germline values: CDR1 MDHEN, CDR2 SYDVKM. The CDR3 loop is CASSLRPRGNEKLFF. The CDR3 coding sequence is TGTGCCAGCAGCCTCCGGCCCCGGGGGAATGAAAAACTGTTTTTT.

The V and J genes are TRBV2 and TRBJ1-2; D possibly corresponds to TRBD1 (5 bases). Germline values: CDR1 SNHLY, CDR2 FYNNEI. Trimming removed 9 bases from V and 4 bases from J, with 15 bases in between. There are 13 residues in the CDR3. The CDR3 DNA reads as TGTGCCAGTACTCTAGGGGTAGGCTATGGCTACACCTTC. Its translation: CASTLGVGYGYTF.

The chain couples TRBV6-1 to TRBJ1-5, with 7 nucleotides matching TRBD1. CDR1 is MNHNS and CDR2 is SASEGT in the germline V gene. Trimming at V came to 6 bases and at J to 6 bases, leaving 11 bases not matched to a gene. This CDR3 spans 15 amino acids. This chain's CDR3 is CASREYGQVVQPQHF. The CDR3 DNA is TGTGCCAGCAGGGAATACGGACAGGTTGTTCAGCCCCAGCATTTT.

This chain links TRBV6-5 with TRBJ1-3; 7 bases map to TRBD1. This CDR3 has 15 amino acids. Germline V gene lookup returns CDR1 MNHEY and CDR2 SVGAGI. After removal of 0 bases from V and 4 bases from J, the junction contained 3 bases not matched to a gene. The DNA of the CDR3 is TGTGCCAGCAGTTACTCGGGACAGAAGGGAAACACCATATATTTT. It encodes CASSYSGQKGNTIYF.

The rearrangement joins TRBV29-1 to TRBJ2-7; no definite D call. CDR3 length equals 10 residues. Trimming stripped 6 bases from V and 5 bases from J, with 8 bases between. Germline V lookup: CDR1 SQVTM, CDR2 ANQGSEA. CDR3 protein: CSVGHDEQYF. CDR3 DNA: TGCAGCGTGGGCCACGACGAGCAGTACTTC.

The chain couples TRBV7-9 to TRBJ1-1; D might be TRBD1 (6 bases). The V end lost 6 bases, the J end lost 7 bases, and 15 bases lay between the germline ends. CDR3 length equals 13 residues. CDR1 is SEHNR, CDR2 FQNEAQ, per germline (reference sequence). Written as DNA, the CDR3 is TGTGCCAGCAGTCGACAGGTTCGACTTGAAGCTTTCTTT. Translation gives CASSRQVRLEAFF.

This chain connects TRBV7-3 to TRBJ2-6, with unresolved D. Per the germline V gene, CDR1 is SGHTA and CDR2 is FQGTGA. The CDR3 length is 13 residues. Trimming removed 5 bases at V and 0 bases at J, with 2 bases between. In DNA form, the CDR3 reads TGTGCCAGCAGCCACTCTGGGGCCAACGTCCTGACTTTC. It is translated as CASSHSGANVLTF.

The genes are TRBV28 and TRBJ1-2, with D tentatively TRBD1 (6 bases). The V gene lost 6 bases and the J gene lost 4 bases, with 12 bases spanning the gap. The CDR3 runs to 13 residues. The germline gives CDR1 MDHEN, CDR2 SYDVKM. The CDR3 DNA sequence: TGTGCCAGCAGATATACAGGGTCCTATGGCTACACCTTC. It specifies CASRYTGSYGYTF.

The V gene is TRBV6-5, the J gene TRBJ2-5; 10 nucleotides line up with TRBD2. From germline, CDR1 is MNHEY and CDR2 SVGAGI. V was pared by 5 bases and J by 6 bases, with 6 bases of the junction left unmatched. The length of the CDR3 is 14 residues. The CDR3, as DNA: TGTGCCAGCAGTCGCCAGCGGGAGGGCCAGACCCAGTACTTC. Its protein is CASSRQREGQTQYF.

This chain connects TRBV5-6 to TRBJ2-1; 11 nucleotides align to TRBD2. J was trimmed by 8 bases and V by 2 bases; bases with no gene match: 6. CDR1 is SGHDT, CDR2 YYEEEE, per germline. This CDR3 spans 15 amino acids. CDR3 coding DNA: TGTGCCAGCAGCTTTTTTACTAGCGGGAGTCATGAGCAGTTCTTC. Translated: CASSFFTSGSHEQFF.

The table lists this clone with a few counts. This chain uses TRBV15 with TRBJ2-5; D may be TRBD1 (6 bases). Between the trimmed V and J ends, which lost 0 bases and 0 bases, there was a span of 14 bases. The V gene's germline CDR1 is LNHNV and CDR2 YYDKDF (reference sequence). The CDR3 has 17 residues. The CDR3, as DNA: TGTGCCACCAGCAGAGATGGGTGGGGGCTAGACCAAGAGACCCAGTACTTC. It translates to CATSRDGWGLDQETQYF.

This rearrangement joins TRBV9 to TRBJ2-1, with 7 nucleotides matching TRBD2. Germline assignment: CDR1 SGDLS and CDR2 YYNGEE. The junction had 3 bases not matched to a gene; V was cut back by 0 bases and J by 3 bases. CDR3 length: 15 amino acids. The CDR3 spells CASSVVSSGYNEQFF. CDR3 nucleotides: TGTGCCAGCAGCGTAGTGTCTAGCGGCTACAATGAGCAGTTCTTC.

The gene calls are TRBV15 and TRBJ2-5, with D possibly TRBD1 on 6 matching bases. This CDR3 spans 15 amino acids. CDR1 LNHNV and CDR2 YYDKDF come from the germline V gene (reference sequence). V lost 3 bases and J lost 4, with 15 bases in between. The CDR3 sequence is CATSSRNRDLETQYF. The DNA of the CDR3 is TGTGCCACCAGCAGCCGCAACAGGGATCTAGAGACCCAGTACTTC.

V gene TRBV18 combines with J gene TRBJ2-5; D is undetermined. The V end lost 9 bases, the J end lost 5 bases, and 10 bases lay between the germline ends. The CDR3 loop spans 11 amino acids. Germline CDR1 is KGHSH and CDR2 is LQKENI. CDR3 in DNA: TGTGCCAGTTCCGAGTGGGAGACCCAGTACTTC. Translated, it gives CASSEWETQYF.

This clone appeared a single time. V gene TRBV5-1 combines with J gene TRBJ2-2, with a possible D match to TRBD1 (6 bases). Germline loops: CDR1 SGHRS, CDR2 YFSETQ. Trimming took off 1 base at V and 2 bases at J, with 15 bases between the two ends. The CDR3 is made up of 17 amino acids. The CDR3 region has the DNA TGCGCCAGCAGCTTGTTTCGGGCAGGGGCAAACACCGGGGAGCTGTTTTTT. This codes for CASSLFRAGANTGELFF.

This chain uses TRBV29-1 with TRBJ1-1; D is unresolved. Trimming cost V 6 bases and J 0 bases, with 5 bases left between them. CDR3 length: 11 amino acids. CDR1 is SQVTM, CDR2 ANQGSEA, per germline. The CDR3 loop reads CSVDMNTEAFF. As DNA, the CDR3 is TGCAGCGTAGACATGAACACTGAAGCTTTCTTT.

CDR3 loop: CASIPGGTGETEAFF. CDR3 nucleotides: TGTGCCAGCATCCCCGGGGGGACAGGGGAGACTGAAGCTTTCTTT. The gene calls are TRBV28 and TRBJ1-1, with 10 bases matching TRBD1. V dropped 7 bases and J dropped 5; count of bases not matched to a gene: 10. CDR3 length: 15 amino acids. Germline CDR1 reads MDHEN; CDR2 reads SYDVKM. Based on the CDR3 plus reference TRBV28 and TRBJ1-1, the full variable domain is DVKVTQSSRYLVKRTGEKVFLECVQDMDHENMFWYRQDPGLGLRLIYFSYDVKMKEKGDIPEGYSVSREKKERFSLILESASTNQTSMYLCASIPGGTGETEAFFGQGTRLTVV.

V usage is TRBV15 and J usage is TRBJ2-7, with a weak D call TRBD2 (5 bases). The CDR3 is made up of 14 amino acids. Germline assignment: CDR1 LNHNV and CDR2 YYDKDF (reference sequence). Trimming left V 0 bases short and J 6 bases short, with 12 bases between. The DNA of the CDR3 is TGTGCCACCAGCAGAGATCTGGAGGTAGGCGAGCAGTACTTC. This codes for CATSRDLEVGEQYF.

The genes are TRBV28 and TRBJ2-7; TRBD2 matches at 13 bases. The CDR3 runs 15 residues. The germline gives CDR1 MDHEN, CDR2 SYDVKM. Unmatched junction bases numbered 11, after V lost 2 bases and J lost 13 bases. CDR3 nucleotides: TGTGCCAGCAGTTTACGAGCCTCCGGACTAGCGGGAGACTACTTC. Protein product: CASSLRASGLAGDYF.

The chain employs TRBV29-1 and TRBJ2-7; 10 positions match TRBD2. Germline CDR1 and CDR2: SQVTM and ANQGSEA. V gave up 7 bases and J gave up 4 bases; unmatched junction bases: 7. The CDR3 extends over 13 amino acids. The CDR3 here is CSARLAGAYEQYF. In DNA form, the CDR3 reads TGCAGCGCGCGGCTAGCGGGAGCGTACGAGCAGTACTTC.

The V gene is TRBV7-7, the J gene TRBJ2-5; 12 nucleotides match TRBD1. After removal of 0 bases from V and 5 bases from J, the junction contained 7 bases not matched to a gene. Germline CDR1 is SSHAT and CDR2 is FNYEAQ (reference sequence). The CDR3 has 17 amino acids. Here the CDR3 reads CASSLAIRDRGRETQYF. CDR3 nucleotide sequence: TGTGCCAGCAGCTTAGCCATCCGGGACAGGGGGCGGGAGACCCAGTACTTC.

The table lists this clone with a few counts. V usage is TRBV5-1 and J usage is TRBJ1-2; D is unclear. Germline V gives CDR1 SGHRS, CDR2 YFSETQ. This CDR3 is built from 13 residues. Trimming stripped 5 bases from V and 0 bases from J, with 8 bases between. CDR3 protein: CASRQQSNYGYTF. DNA of the CDR3: TGCGCCAGCAGACAACAGTCTAACTATGGCTACACCTTC.

This clone was recorded once. The V gene is TRBV2, the J gene TRBJ2-7; 11 positions match TRBD2. CDR1 is SNHLY and CDR2 is FYNNEI in the germline V gene. This CDR3 is 16 amino acids long. Trimming removed 6 bases from V and 0 bases from J; junction bases left unmatched: 7. CDR3 protein: CASSTSLAGASYEQYF. The DNA of the CDR3 is TGTGCCAGCAGCACCTCACTAGCGGGAGCCTCCTACGAGCAGTACTTC.

The V and J genes are TRBV28 and TRBJ2-1; 8 nucleotides line up with TRBD1. The V and J ends lost 5 bases and 7 bases, in that order; junction bases with no gene match: 10. This CDR3 spans 15 amino acids. Germline V gives CDR1 MDHEN, CDR2 SYDVKM. The CDR3 nucleotides are TGTGCCAGCAGTCTCCAGGGGGCAGTTTATAATGAGCAGTTCTTC. Residues: CASSLQGAVYNEQFF.

V usage is TRBV5-4 and J usage is TRBJ2-7, with D perhaps TRBD2 (6 bases). The CDR3 is 14 residues long. Germline V gene sequence: CDR1 SGHNT, CDR2 YYREEE (reference sequence). Trimming cost V 3 bases and J 3 bases, with 13 bases left between them. The CDR3 DNA follows: TGTGCCAGCAGCTCGGGGGTCCTGGGCTACGAGCAGTACTTC. It translates to CASSSGVLGYEQYF.

The genes are TRBV2 and TRBJ1-6, with TRBD1 matching 9 bases. Looked up from germline, CDR1 is SNHLY and CDR2 is FYNNEI. The V gene end was trimmed by 6 bases and the J gene end by 7 bases; junction bases not matched to a gene: 7. The CDR3 covers 15 residues. CDR3 sequence (DNA): TGTGCCAGCAGAAGATCCGGGACAGGGAATTCACCCCTCCACTTT. This translates into CASRRSGTGNSPLHF.

This clone was observed a single time. The chain employs TRBV7-3 and TRBJ2-1; tentatively, D is TRBD1 (5 bases). The CDR3 loop spans 16 amino acids. The ends were cut back, 5 bases at V and 0 bases at J, with 14 bases in the middle. CDR1 and CDR2 (germline): SGHTA, FQGTGA. CDR3 amino acids: CASSPREPLSYNEQFF. DNA for the CDR3: TGTGCCAGCAGCCCCAGGGAACCCCTCTCCTACAATGAGCAGTTCTTC.

The J gene is TRBJ1-1, the V gene TRBV12-5, with D possibly TRBD1 on 5 matching bases. The V gene's germline CDR1 is LGHNT and CDR2 FRNRAP. Between the trimmed V and J ends, which lost 5 bases and 7 bases, there was a span of 17 bases. The CDR3 spans 14 residues. CDR3 DNA: TGTGCTAGTGGTCTAGGGGTGGCAGCATTTGAAGCTTTCTTT. Translation gives CASGLGVAAFEAFF.

This clone was observed once. V is TRBV5-8 and J is TRBJ2-2; 7 bases are shared with TRBD2. Germline-derived CDR1 and CDR2 are SGHTS and YDEGEE. The V and J ends lost 2 bases and 1 base, in that order; junction bases with no gene match: 5. This CDR3 has 16 amino acids. DNA for the CDR3: TGTGCCAGCAGCTTTGAAGCGGGGAAGAACACCGGGGAGCTGTTTTTT. Translating it yields CASSFEAGKNTGELFF.